The 8 T cell receptor beta chains presented below share a single source sample, sequenced in a study (dated by TCRdb to between 2015 and 2017). Library creation used 5' RACE. The data were produced on an Illumina MiSeq. In-frame beta chains were kept once TCRdb had trimmed the public reads at Q25 with fastp and called clones with MiXCR. Each record represents a unique CDR3 protein, reported with the most common genes and DNA among its rows. The sample contains approximately 8,900 distinct CDR3 sequences, 25% to 30% of them found a single time. 3.5% to 6% of the sample lies in the top ten. The specimen was naive CD4+ T cells sorted from a lymph node. The meaning of the sample's cell subset or site label: naive CD4+ T cells, CD4+CD45RA+CD25-. These receptors were obtained from a female donor with breast cancer.

Points on this clonotype: This may arise from a read error, as a much more abundant clone is one base away. V gene TRBV20-1 combines with J gene TRBJ2-1; 9 bases map to TRBD1. Germline CDR1 is DFQATT and CDR2 is SNEGSKA (reference sequence). There are 12 residues in the CDR3. CDR3 coding DNA: TGCGGTGCAAGGGGACAGGGAATTGAGCAGTTCTTC. Protein product: CGARGQGIEQFF.

This clonotype was recorded at least ten times. V gene TRBV24-1 combines with J gene TRBJ2-1; D gene unclear. Germline-derived CDR1 and CDR2 are KGHDR and SFDVKD. Trimming stripped 0 bases from V and 0 bases from J, with 8 bases between. The CDR3 is 16 amino acids. CDR3 in amino acids: CATSDLGPRSYNEQFF. Here the CDR3 DNA reads TGTGCCACCAGTGATTTGGGGCCTCGCTCCTACAATGAGCAGTTCTTC.

This clonotype was detected ten times or more. J is TRBJ2-7 and V is TRBV20-1; the match to TRBD1 covers 9 bases. V trimming: 5 bases; J trimming: 2 bases; junction bases outside the gene matches: 10. Germline assignment: CDR1 DFQATT and CDR2 SNEGSKA (reference sequence). CDR3 length equals 15 residues. The CDR3 here is CSAFQPGQGTYEQYF. CDR3 DNA: TGCAGTGCTTTCCAACCGGGACAGGGCACCTACGAGCAGTACTTC.

This clonotype has ten or more counts. The genes are TRBV11-2 and TRBJ2-3, with 9 bases that match TRBD2. Trimming took 2 bases from V and 4 from J; bases not matched to a gene: 10. Germline loops: CDR1 SGHAT, CDR2 FQNNGV. This CDR3 contains 17 residues. CDR3 in DNA: TGTGCCAGCAGCTTATCTCGTAGCGGGAGATCCCCAGATACGCAGTATTTT. This codes for CASSLSRSGRSPDTQYF.

The table lists this clonotype with a few counts. This chain uses TRBV12-3 or TRBV12-4 with TRBJ1-1; 7 bases fit TRBD1. V gave up 5 bases and J gave up 6 bases; unmatched junction bases: 12. The CDR3 consists of 15 residues. CDR3 region: CASSLVGTASPEAFF. The CDR3 region has the DNA TGTGCCAGCAGTCTCGTGGGGACAGCCTCTCCTGAAGCTTTCTTT.

This rearrangement joins TRBV20-1 to TRBJ1-1; D unclear. This CDR3 is 12 amino acids long. Germline V gene data show CDR1 as DFQATT and CDR2 as SNEGSKA (reference sequence). V shed 5 bases and J shed 8 bases, with 15 bases lying between them. This chain's CDR3 is CSARPWTEEAFF. In DNA form, the CDR3 reads TGCAGTGCTCGACCGTGGACGGAAGAAGCTTTCTTT.

This clonotype is judged medium-sized. This chain joins TRBV4-3 and TRBJ2-5; 8 bases align to TRBD2. V lost 2 bases to trimming and J lost 1 base; unmatched junction nucleotides: 21. Per germline, CDR1 LGHNA and CDR2 YSLEER. The CDR3 is made up of 21 amino acids. CDR3 sequence: CASSQRGMGGSLAGPQETQYF. In nucleotides, the CDR3 is TGCGCCAGCAGCCAAAGAGGAATGGGGGGAAGTTTAGCGGGGCCCCAAGAGACCCAGTACTTC.

This clonotype was observed many times. This chain joins TRBV20-1 and TRBJ1-1; D is perhaps TRBD1 (6 bases). Germline CDR1 DFQATT, CDR2 SNEGSKA (reference sequence). Trimming shortened V by 7 bases and J by 0 bases, and 12 bases separated the two germline ends. The CDR3 sequence is 13 residues long. The CDR3 DNA follows: TGCAGTGTGAGGGGGGTCGTGAACACTGAAGCTTTCTTT. Translated, it gives CSVRGVVNTEAFF.